This entry is about one T cell receptor (beta chain). Germline-derived CDR1 and CDR2 are LNHNV and YYDKDF (reference sequence). Trimming took off 0 bases at V and 4 bases at J, with 9 bases between the two ends. This CDR3 region has 14 residues. Unique molecular identifiers were linked by the library to individual cDNA molecules. In the authors' workflow: There were a median of around 96,000 TCRs per sample, with a range from roughly 20,000 to 700,000. TCRdb recomputed calls from the RACE reads with MiXCR, one row per CDR3 protein. What appears here as the V and J calls and clone size reflects TCRdb's work, not the paper's. Altogether just under 350,000 distinct CDR3 sequences are present, roughly 6.9% being singletons, with the ten largest covering 7% to 10%. These data originate in a study of human T cells and chemical hapten exposure. In the study overall: Diphenylcyclopropenone, dosed weekly to the scalp, was given to patients throughout the roughly 24-week study.

Time point given: patch test 1, 2 weeks after DPC sensitization. Treatment meaning: therapeutic diphenylcyclopropenone sensitization with weekly scalp DPC. The starting material was whole blood, obtained in connection with sensitization to the hapten diphenylcyclopropenone (DPC). The chain combines TRBV15 with TRBJ2-5; D could derive from TRBD1 or TRBD2 (5 bases each). This receptor was taken from a woman aged 18-29 years with alopecia areata. Some clones in this sample may be carry-over from other donors' samples. CDR3 in DNA: TGTGCCACCAGCAGAGACAGGGAGTCAGAGACCCAGTACTTC. Its translation is CATSRDRESETQYF.